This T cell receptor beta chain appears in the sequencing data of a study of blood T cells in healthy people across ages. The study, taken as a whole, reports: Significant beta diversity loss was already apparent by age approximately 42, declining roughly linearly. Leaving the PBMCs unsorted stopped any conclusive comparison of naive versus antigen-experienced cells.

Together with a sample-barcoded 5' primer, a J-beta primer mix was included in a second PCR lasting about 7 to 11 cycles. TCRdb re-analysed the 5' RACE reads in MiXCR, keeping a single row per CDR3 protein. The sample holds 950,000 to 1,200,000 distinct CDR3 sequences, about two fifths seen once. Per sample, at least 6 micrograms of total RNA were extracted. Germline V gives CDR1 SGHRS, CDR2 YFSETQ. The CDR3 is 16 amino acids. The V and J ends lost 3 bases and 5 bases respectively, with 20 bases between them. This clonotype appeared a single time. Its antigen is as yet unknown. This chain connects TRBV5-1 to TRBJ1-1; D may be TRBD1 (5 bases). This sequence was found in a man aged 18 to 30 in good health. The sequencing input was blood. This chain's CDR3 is CASSSTGATSWTEAFF. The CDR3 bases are TGCGCCAGCAGCTCCACCGGGGCCACCTCCTGGACTGAAGCTTTCTTT.